This TCR beta chain was recorded in a study of monozygotic twins with cystic fibrosis (TCRdb year 2021). General notes on the study: Barcoded libraries were made from around 3 micrograms of fragmented DNA using around 15 PCR cycles. TCR beta repertoires were compared within and between 16 monozygotic twin pairs with cystic fibrosis so that genetic influence on V and J gene usage could be assessed. Ten female and six male twin pairs, aged roughly 2.0 to 36.4 years (median 9.1 years) and mostly children and adolescents, were included in the cohort. On the day blood was drawn, the twins' weight-for-height and FEVPerc (FEV1 disease centile) were ranked against those of the 800 to 1,100 cohort participants. Data for three of the twin pairs had been reported previously in another context.

Overall study results and their limits: Sharing of nucleotide-identical clonotypes was significantly greater within monozygotic CF twin pairs than between unrelated CF individuals (P = 0.000026, Mann-Whitney). Simpson clonality was found to be generally low (median roughly 0.01), suggesting a naive-dominated repertoire, although higher clonality was observed in the most severely affected patients. The greatest similarity to the co-twin was observed for V gene usage in 13 of 16 pairs and for J usage in 8 of 16 pairs, which suggested genetic constraints. The cohort was small, and no association was found between shared CDR3 numbers and age, concordance or disease severity.

The twin pairs came from the European Cystic Fibrosis Twin and Sibling Study Cohort, which recruited patients from over a hundred CF clinics across 14 European countries. Zygosity and CFTR genotype were confirmed in-house, and zygosity was tested by multiplex PCR of nine short tandem repeat loci. Peripheral blood was sampled from each twin, with clinical parameters recorded on the day of blood sampling. Phenol/chloroform extraction was used to isolate genomic DNA from peripheral blood cells, and the DNA was then kept in TE buffer at 4 degrees C. Following the manufacturer's instructions, the researchers used the immunoSEQ immune profiling system to amplify TCR beta CDR3 regions via multiplex PCR. Sequencing was performed on an Illumina NextSeq system. Per the authors' processing: The immunoSEQ Analyzer platform handled processing of the sequence data, and clonality was calculated by taking the square root of Simpson's index of productive rearrangements. Similarity in V and J usage was measured by Jensen-Shannon distance, and OLGA was used to compute CDR3 generation probabilities. Shared CDR3 sequences were searched in the immuneACCESS database (August 2020) and in VDJdb (December 2020). TCRdb holds this immuneACCESS table with in-frame rearrangements only. Some clones are missing; in checked studies, unresolved V genes explain under half, and the rest has no known cause. From that table come the V and J calls and clone size; the DNA was used to work out D and trimming. The sample table lists 8,000 to 10,000 clones, around 93% of them with a count of one. About 5% of the sample comes from the top ten.

On this clone: Its antigen has not been determined. One base away there is no much larger clone; base qualities are not given.

The sample was blood. This clonotype originated in a boy between 2 and 10 years old with cystic fibrosis.

The bases read TGTGCCAGCAGCTTTAGTTCGAACACCGGGGAGCTGTTTTTT. Its protein is CASSFSSNTGELFF. The chain was built from TRBV7-2 and TRBJ2-2, with no D gene named confidently. V loses 3 bases of germline sequence and J loses 0 bases, and the interval between the two ends is 5 bases. Including cysteine and phenylalanine, the CDR3 has 14 amino acids. Kept here is only the CDR3 DNA, which spans 42 bases and is read in frame from base 1. CDR1 SGHTA and CDR2 FQGNSA were looked up in the germline V gene.